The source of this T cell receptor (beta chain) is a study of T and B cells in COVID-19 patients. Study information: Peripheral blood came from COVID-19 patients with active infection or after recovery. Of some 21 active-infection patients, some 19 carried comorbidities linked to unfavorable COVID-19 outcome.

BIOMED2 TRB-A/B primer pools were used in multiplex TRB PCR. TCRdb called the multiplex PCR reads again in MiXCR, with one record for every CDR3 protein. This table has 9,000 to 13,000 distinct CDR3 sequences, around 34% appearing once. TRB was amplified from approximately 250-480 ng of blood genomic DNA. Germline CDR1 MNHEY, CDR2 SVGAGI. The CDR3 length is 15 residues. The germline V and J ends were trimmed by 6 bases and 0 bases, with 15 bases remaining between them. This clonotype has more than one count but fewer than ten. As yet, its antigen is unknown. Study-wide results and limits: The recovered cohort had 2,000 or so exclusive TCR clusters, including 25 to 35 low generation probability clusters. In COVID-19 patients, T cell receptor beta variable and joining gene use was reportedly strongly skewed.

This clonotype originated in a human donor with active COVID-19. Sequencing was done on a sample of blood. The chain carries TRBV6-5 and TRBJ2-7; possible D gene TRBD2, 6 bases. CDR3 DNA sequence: TGTGCCAGCAGGCCCAGACTAGTTAGCTCCTACGAGCAGTACTTC. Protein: CASRPRLVSSYEQYF.